The 28 T cell receptor beta chains reported below all come from one sample, sequenced in a study of CD8 T cells in Susac syndrome. With random hexamers, reverse transcription was performed on roughly 0.45 to 1 ug of RNA. TCRdb recomputed calls from the immunoSEQ multiplex PCR reads with MiXCR, one row per CDR3 protein. The sample records around 130,000 distinct CDR3 sequences, approximately 96% being singletons. The sample was CD4+ T cells from PBMCs. The source is a human donor with multiple sclerosis.

This chain connects TRBV5-4 to TRBJ2-3; the D is unclear. Per the germline V gene, CDR1 is SGHNT and CDR2 is YYREEE (reference sequence). Trimming shortened V by 3 bases and J by 4 bases, and 6 bases separated the two germline ends. The CDR3 is made up of 12 amino acids. The CDR3: CASSSAADTQYF. The CDR3 bases are TGTGCCAGCAGCTCGGCAGCAGATACGCAGTATTTT.

The chain has TRBV27 and TRBJ2-1; no clear D. The germline gives CDR1 MNHEY, CDR2 SMNVEV (reference sequence). This CDR3 spans 15 amino acids. V was shortened by 3 bases and J by 5 bases, with 14 bases between the two germline ends. CDR3 in amino acids: CASSFERARHNEQFF. The CDR3 bases are TGTGCCAGCAGTTTCGAAAGGGCGAGGCACAATGAGCAGTTCTTC.

As concerns this clonotype: At one boundary the junction diverges from the germline segment, which might be a read error. This rearrangement joins TRBV28 to TRBJ2-7; TRBD1 matches 7 bases. Per the germline V gene, CDR1 is MDHEN and CDR2 is SYDVKM. The length of the CDR3 is 13 residues. The CDR3 nucleotides are TGTGCCAGCAGTTTAAACAGGGGAACGTTCTGGCACTTC. This encodes CASSLNRGTFWHF.

Here the CDR3 DNA reads TGTGCCAGCAGCTTAAGGGGCCCCCTAGACAATGAGCAGTTCTTC. It encodes CASSLRGPLDNEQFF. The rearrangement uses TRBV7-3 and TRBJ2-1; TRBD1 is a possible D gene (5 bases). V was trimmed by 1 base and J by 5 bases, leaving 12 bases between them. The germline gives CDR1 SGHTA, CDR2 FQGTGA. The CDR3 is 15 amino acids. Full variable domain (remainder filled in from reference TRBV7-3 and TRBJ2-1): GAGVSQTPSNKVTEKGKYVELRCDPISGHTALYWYRQSLGQGPEFLIYFQGTGAADDSGLPNDRFFAVRPEGSVSTLKIQRTERGDSAVYLCASSLRGPLDNEQFFGPGTRLTVL.

This rearrangement joins TRBV30 to TRBJ2-7, with D unclear. The CDR3 consists of 16 residues. Germline lookup yields CDR1 GTSNPN and CDR2 SVGIG (reference sequence). V lost 5 bases, J lost 1 base, and 21 bases lay in between. In nucleotides, the CDR3 is TGTGCCTGGGGCGATCGTACGGCCCGTCTTTCCTACGAGCAGTACTTC. This translates into CAWGDRTARLSYEQYF.

The genes are TRBV30 and TRBJ2-1; 13 nucleotides line up with TRBD2. The trim removed 0 bases at V and 5 bases at J, leaving 1 base unmatched. CDR1 is GTSNPN and CDR2 is SVGIG in the germline V gene (reference sequence). The CDR3 has 15 residues. The chain's CDR3 is CAWSVGTSGNNEQFF. CDR3 DNA sequence: TGTGCCTGGAGTGTAGGGACTAGCGGGAACAATGAGCAGTTCTTC.

CDR3 amino acids: CASSPTGQDTEAFF. CDR3 in DNA: TGTGCCAGCAGCCCAACAGGCCAAGACACTGAAGCTTTCTTT. J is TRBJ1-1 and V is TRBV7-9, with D perhaps TRBD1 (5 bases). Germline values: CDR1 SEHNR, CDR2 FQNEAQ (reference sequence). The CDR3 length is 14 residues. Deletions cut 5 bases from V and 3 bases from J, with 13 bases between.

The chain couples TRBV12-3 or TRBV12-4 to TRBJ2-1; 7 bases are shared with TRBD2. The V segment lost 3 bases and the J segment 5 bases; nucleotides outside the gene matches: 7. This CDR3 has 15 residues. The CDR3 reads CASSLSGDYNNEQFF. In DNA form, the CDR3 reads TGTGCCAGCAGTTTGTCCGGGGACTACAACAATGAGCAGTTCTTC.

This clonotype was counted a single time. The rearrangement joins TRBV29-1 to TRBJ1-1; no clear D gene. Trimming shortened V by 5 bases and J by 6 bases, and 16 bases separated the two germline ends. Germline V CDR1 and CDR2: SQVTM, ANQGSEA. The CDR3 is 13 amino acids. For the CDR3, the DNA is TGCAGCGTTAAGGGTATGGGCCGACCTGAAGCTTTCTTT. Residues: CSVKGMGRPEAFF.

The V and J genes are TRBV14 and TRBJ1-2, with D uncertain. V was cut by 0 bases and J by 2 bases, with 10 bases left in between. CDR3 size: 15 residues. Germline V gene lookup returns CDR1 SGHDN and CDR2 FVKESK. The CDR3 here is CASSQDLGANYGYTF. CDR3 bases: TGTGCCAGCAGCCAAGATCTGGGAGCCAACTATGGCTACACCTTC.

In nucleotides, the CDR3 is TGTGCCAGCAGCCAAGCTCTACTTTCCAACTATGGCTACACCTTC. Amino acids: CASSQALLSNYGYTF. The rearrangement links TRBV3-1 to TRBJ1-2; D not certain. The ends were cut back, 1 base at V and 2 bases at J, with 11 bases in the middle. The CDR3 extends over 15 amino acids. CDR1 and CDR2 (germline): LGHDT, YNNKEL (reference sequence).

The chain's CDR3 is CASSVGTRSYNEQFF. CDR3 nucleotide sequence: TGTGCCAGCAGTGTCGGGACTCGCTCCTACAATGAGCAGTTCTTC. V usage is TRBV28 and J usage is TRBJ2-1; D is possibly TRBD2 (6 bases). The V and J ends lost 5 bases and 0 bases respectively, with 11 bases between them. CDR1 is MDHEN, CDR2 SYDVKM, per germline. The CDR3 loop spans 15 amino acids.

The V and J genes are TRBV18 and TRBJ2-3; D may be TRBD1 or TRBD2 (6 bases each). The CDR3 loop spans 14 amino acids. V was cut by 1 base and J by 5 bases, with 10 bases left in between. Germline lookup yields CDR1 KGHSH and CDR2 LQKENI. The CDR3 spells CASSPQKGGDTQYF. DNA of the CDR3: TGTGCCAGCTCACCACAAAAGGGGGGAGATACGCAGTATTTT.

This chain connects TRBV3-1 to TRBJ2-1; 7 nucleotides match TRBD2. CDR1 is LGHDT and CDR2 is YNNKEL in the germline V gene (reference sequence). The CDR3 has 12 residues. The trim removed 1 base at V and 13 bases at J, leaving 4 bases unmatched. The CDR3 sequence: CASSQAERGQFF. The CDR3 nucleotides are TGTGCCAGCAGCCAAGCGGAGCGGGGACAGTTCTTC.

This clonotype was found once. The gene calls are TRBV29-1 and TRBJ2-1; 10 bases are a match to TRBD2. The V gene's germline CDR1 is SQVTM and CDR2 ANQGSEA. The CDR3 consists of 14 residues. V gave up 6 bases and J gave up 9 bases; unmatched junction bases: 11. CDR3 in amino acids: CSVLRTSGFSEQFF. CDR3 DNA: TGCAGCGTCCTCCGGACTAGCGGATTCAGTGAGCAGTTCTTC.

This clonotype showed up just a few times. This chain connects TRBV9 to TRBJ2-3; D possibly corresponds to TRBD2 (6 bases). V lost 2 bases and J 4 bases, leaving 11 bases between the germline ends. In germline, CDR1 is SGDLS, CDR2 YYNGEE. CDR3 length equals 14 residues. The CDR3 reads CASSVGGVADTQYF. CDR3 DNA: TGTGCCAGCAGCGTGGGGGGAGTGGCAGATACGCAGTATTTT.

The chain carries TRBV5-1 and TRBJ2-4; TRBD1 is a possible D gene (5 bases). The CDR3 has 18 amino acids. Germline CDR1 is SGHRS and CDR2 is YFSETQ. V lost 1 base, J lost 6 bases, and 23 bases lay in between. CDR3 loop: CASSLTGIGSLGVNIQYF. The DNA of the CDR3 is TGCGCCAGCAGCTTGACAGGTATCGGGTCCTTAGGAGTAAACATTCAGTACTTC.

The V call is TRBV7-2, the J call TRBJ2-3; 16 positions match TRBD2. J lost 4 bases, V lost 1 base, and 8 bases had no gene match. This CDR3 spans 19 amino acids. Germline V gene sequence: CDR1 SGHTA, CDR2 FQGNSA. The CDR3 sequence: CASSLDGTSGGAKADTQYF. The CDR3 DNA sequence: TGTGCCAGCAGCTTAGACGGGACTAGCGGGGGGGCCAAGGCAGATACGCAGTATTTT. Complete variable domain (other parts from reference TRBV7-2 and TRBJ2-3): GAGVSQSPSNKVTEKGKDVELRCDPISGHTALYWYRQSLGQGLEFLIYFQGNSAPDKSGLPSDRFSAERTGGSVSTLTIQRTQQEDSAVYLCASSLDGTSGGAKADTQYFGPGTRLTVL.

The V and J genes are TRBV12-3 or TRBV12-4 and TRBJ2-2; 8 bases are shared with TRBD2. Trimming removed 3 bases from V and 8 bases from J; junction bases left unmatched: 8. The length of the CDR3 is 15 residues. The CDR3 coding sequence is TGTGCCAGCAGTTTCTCTAGCGGGCCCCAGGGGGAGCTGTTTTTT. Translating it yields CASSFSSGPQGELFF.

J is TRBJ2-5 and V is TRBV2; D is ambiguous. Germline assignment: CDR1 SNHLY and CDR2 FYNNEI. V lost 6 bases and J 5 bases, leaving 13 bases between the germline ends. The CDR3 spans 13 residues. The CDR3 sequence is CASRGRLGETQYF. The CDR3 coding sequence is TGTGCCAGCAGAGGCAGGCTTGGGGAGACCCAGTACTTC.

The chain has TRBV5-1 and TRBJ2-5, with 7 nucleotides matching TRBD1. CDR3 length equals 16 residues. The germline V gene has CDR1 SGHRS and CDR2 YFSETQ. J lost 1 base, V lost 0 bases, and 6 bases had no gene match. CDR3 sequence: CASSLVGTASQETQYF. CDR3 DNA sequence: TGCGCCAGCAGCTTGGTGGGGACAGCCTCCCAAGAGACCCAGTACTTC.

The chain carries TRBV6-2 or TRBV6-3 and TRBJ2-1, with 9 bases that match TRBD2. V was clipped by 6 bases and J by 1 base; unmatched bases: 10. CDR1 MNHEY and CDR2 SVGEGT come from the germline V gene. CDR3 length: 17 amino acids. The CDR3 coding sequence is TGTGCCAGCAGGGCCCAAGGGACTAGCAATTCCTACAATGAGCAGTTCTTC. Translated: CASRAQGTSNSYNEQFF.

The CDR3 spells CSVESRVDTQYF. The DNA for the CDR3 is TGCAGCGTTGAATCTAGGGTAGATACGCAGTATTTT. V usage is TRBV29-1 and J usage is TRBJ2-3; D not resolved. V was pared by 2 bases and J by 5 bases, with 8 bases between. The CDR3 length is 12 residues. Germline CDR1 reads SQVTM; CDR2 reads ANQGSEA.

The chain carries TRBV27 and TRBJ1-6, with 8 bases aligning to TRBD1. The V and J ends lost 5 bases and 4 bases, in that order; junction bases with no gene match: 13. The germline gives CDR1 MNHEY, CDR2 SMNVEV (reference sequence). This CDR3 spans 18 amino acids. The CDR3 spells CASSLRSRGLRYNSPLHF. The CDR3 DNA reads as TGTGCCAGCAGTCTCAGATCCAGGGGGCTCAGATATAATTCACCCCTCCACTTT.

V usage is TRBV5-4 and J usage is TRBJ2-1; TRBD1 is a possible D gene (6 bases). The length of the CDR3 is 14 residues. Germline CDR1 is SGHNT and CDR2 is YYREEE (reference sequence). The V end was cut by 6 bases, the J end by 2 bases, with 12 bases between. CDR3 sequence (DNA): TGTGCCAGCACGCTTGGACAGACCTACAATGAGCAGTTCTTC. Its translation: CASTLGQTYNEQFF.

This clonotype occurred once. The genes are TRBV6-6 and TRBJ2-7; 9 positions agree with TRBD1. This CDR3 contains 14 residues. Unmatched junction bases numbered 3, after V lost 6 bases and J lost 0 bases. CDR1 is MNHNY, CDR2 SVGAGI, per germline (reference sequence). In DNA form, the CDR3 reads TGTGCCAGCAGCCGGACAGGGGTCTCCTACGAGCAGTACTTC. Residues: CASSRTGVSYEQYF.

This clonotype has a handful of counts. The genes are TRBV6-2 or TRBV6-3 and TRBJ1-1; D remains unclear. The CDR3 is made up of 16 amino acids. In germline, CDR1 is MNHEY, CDR2 SVGEGT. V gave up 0 bases and J gave up 6 bases, with 17 bases separating them. DNA of the CDR3: TGTGCCAGCAGTTACTCGATTTCCGATACATCTCCTGAAGCTTTCTTT. It specifies CASSYSISDTSPEAFF.

CDR3 coding DNA: TGTGCCACCAGTGATCCCGGGACAGGCATCAACGAGCAGTACTTC. This gives the protein CATSDPGTGINEQYF. The J gene is TRBJ2-7, the V gene TRBV24-1; 8 bases match TRBD1. The CDR3 spans 15 residues. Germline CDR1 and CDR2: KGHDR and SFDVKD. Trimming took 3 bases from V and 5 from J; bases not matched to a gene: 8.